One sample yielded the 17 T cell receptor beta chains listed below, sequenced in a study of T-cell reconstitution after alpha-beta-depleted transplantation in children. A TCRbeta library incorporating unique molecular identifiers was prepared. TCRdb redid the calling of the PCR reads with MiXCR, one entry per CDR3 protein. The data hold 400,000 to 500,000 distinct CDR3 sequences, with roughly 10% observed a single time. The sequences come from PBMCs from the stem cell graft donor, collected from the stem cell graft. The receptor set was obtained from a human donor who donated a stem cell graft to a child with acute myeloid leukemia.

The gene calls are TRBV15 and TRBJ2-5; TRBD2 aligns across 8 bases. There are 18 residues in the CDR3. The trim removed 0 bases at V and 3 bases at J, leaving 12 bases unmatched. The germline V gene has CDR1 LNHNV and CDR2 YYDKDF (reference sequence). CDR3 DNA sequence: TGTGCCACCAGCAGAGACGCCAGAGGTAGCGGGAAAAAAGAGACCCAGTACTTC. This encodes CATSRDARGSGKKETQYF.

The chain carries TRBV20-1 and TRBJ2-2; a weak D match, TRBD1 (5 bases). V was clipped by 3 bases and J by 2 bases, with 10 bases between them. The CDR3 has 14 residues. Germline V gene lookup returns CDR1 DFQATT and CDR2 SNEGSKA (reference sequence). CDR3 coding DNA: TGCAGTGCTAGTTTTAGGGGAAACACCGGGGAGCTGTTTTTT. This encodes CSASFRGNTGELFF.

There are a few counts of this clonotype. The chain employs TRBV10-3 and TRBJ2-3, with D tentatively TRBD2 (6 bases). The germline gives CDR1 ENHRY, CDR2 SYGVKD. V was trimmed by 6 bases and J by 3 bases, leaving 7 bases between them. This CDR3 is 12 amino acids long. The DNA of the CDR3 is TGTGCCATCAGCGGGACTACAGATACGCAGTATTTT. Translation: CAISGTTDTQYF.

Of note for this clonotype: The junction differs from germline at one of its ends, possibly a read error. This CDR3 reads CTSSSSPGTGNTIYF. The CDR3 nucleotides are TGTACCAGCAGCTCAAGCCCCGGGACTGGAAACACCATATATTTT. The rearrangement joins TRBV7-3 to TRBJ1-3; D is ambiguous. This CDR3 region has 15 residues. The germline CDR1 and CDR2 sequences are SGHTA and FQGTGA.

The gene calls are TRBV9 and TRBJ2-2; tentative D call: TRBD2 (6 bases). The germline V gene has CDR1 SGDLS and CDR2 YYNGEE. V gave up 4 bases and J gave up 5 bases, with 18 bases separating them. The CDR3 spans 16 residues. The CDR3 region has the DNA TGTGCCAGCAGCCTTACTTCGGGAGTCGGAACCGGGGAGCTGTTTTTT. This gives the protein CASSLTSGVGTGELFF.

This clonotype was counted at least ten times. The chain is built from TRBV5-1 and TRBJ2-5; no reliable D call. This CDR3 has 15 residues. Germline V gives CDR1 SGHRS, CDR2 YFSETQ. V dropped 1 base and J dropped 1 base, with 11 bases sitting between them. CDR3 in amino acids: CASSLSLTAQETQYF. As DNA, the CDR3 is TGCGCCAGCAGCTTGTCTTTGACGGCCCAAGAGACCCAGTACTTC.

This clonotype was seen many times. The gene calls are TRBV27 and TRBJ2-1; 9 bases match TRBD1. V lost 7 bases and J lost 3; bases outside the gene matches: 7. Germline CDR1 MNHEY, CDR2 SMNVEV (reference sequence). The CDR3 totals 15 residues. DNA for the CDR3: TGTGCCAGCACGTCACTGGGACAGGGCTACAATGAGCAGTTCTTC. Its translation: CASTSLGQGYNEQFF.

The rearrangement uses TRBV4-1 and TRBJ2-1, with 9 positions matching TRBD2. The CDR3 extends over 14 amino acids. Germline CDR1 reads MGHRA; CDR2 reads YSYEKL. V was clipped by 2 bases and J by 7 bases; unmatched bases: 3. The CDR3 coding sequence is TGCGCCAGCAGCCAAACAGCGGGGGGAAATGAGCAGTTCTTC. Translation: CASSQTAGGNEQFF.

This sequence joins TRBV27 and TRBJ2-1; a weak D match, TRBD1 (6 bases). The V gene lost 2 bases and the J gene lost 6 bases, with 14 bases spanning the gap. This CDR3 is 15 amino acids long. Germline V lookup: CDR1 MNHEY, CDR2 SMNVEV (reference sequence). CDR3 nucleotides: TGTGCCAGCAGTTTAAAACAGGGAAGGGGCAATGAGCAGTTCTTC. Protein sequence: CASSLKQGRGNEQFF.

The rearrangement uses TRBV7-8 and TRBJ2-7; D is possibly TRBD2 (5 bases). The germline V gene has CDR1 SGHVS and CDR2 FQNEAQ. V lost 1 base to trimming and J lost 1 base, with 8 bases between them. There are 14 residues in the CDR3. Here the CDR3 DNA reads TGTGCCAGCAGCTTAGTAGCGATTTCCTACGAGCAGTACTTC. Its translation: CASSLVAISYEQYF.

This chain connects TRBV7-9 to TRBJ2-3; 9 bases agree with TRBD1. V dropped 4 bases and J dropped 6; count of bases not matched to a gene: 2. The CDR3 runs 13 residues. In germline, CDR1 is SEHNR, CDR2 FQNEAQ (reference sequence). CDR3 residues: CASSYGQGDTQYF. DNA of the CDR3: TGTGCCAGCAGCTACGGACAGGGGGATACGCAGTATTTT. The full variable domain, completed using reference TRBV7-9 and TRBJ2-3, is DTGVSQNPRHKITKRGQNVTFRCDPISEHNRLYWYRQTLGQGPEFLTYFQNEAQLEKSRLLSDRFSAERPKGSFSTLEIQRTEQGDSAMYLCASSYGQGDTQYFGPGTRLTVL.

This clonotype was counted a few times. This chain joins TRBV3-1 and TRBJ1-2; 10 bases match TRBD1. The CDR3 has 16 residues. Germline V lookup: CDR1 LGHDT, CDR2 YNNKEL (reference sequence). V trimming: 3 bases; J trimming: 7 bases; junction bases outside the gene matches: 11. In DNA, the CDR3 is TGTGCCAGCAGCCACAACTTCGGGACAGGGGAGTTTGGCTACACCTTC. Translation: CASSHNFGTGEFGYTF. The whole variable domain, remainder taken from reference TRBV3-1 and TRBJ1-2, is DTAVSQTPKYLVTQMGNDKSIKCEQNLGHDTMYWYKQDSKKFLKIMFSYNNKELIINETVPNRFSPKSPDKAHLNLHINSLELGDSAVYFCASSHNFGTGEFGYTFGSGTRLTVV.

This clonotype appeared many times. The chain recombines TRBV20-1 with TRBJ2-5, with 11 bases identical to TRBD2. The CDR3 has 15 residues. With 0 bases clipped from V and 0 bases from J, the junction kept 0 bases outside the gene matches. Germline CDR1 DFQATT, CDR2 SNEGSKA (reference sequence). This CDR3 is CSARELAGDQETQYF. CDR3 coding DNA: TGCAGTGCTAGAGAACTAGCGGGAGACCAAGAGACCCAGTACTTC.

The rearrangement uses TRBV7-2 and TRBJ2-5, with TRBD2 matching 10 bases. Germline V gene sequence: CDR1 SGHTA, CDR2 FQGNSA. The CDR3 totals 17 residues. V lost 5 bases, J lost 2 bases, and 11 bases stayed unmatched. CDR3 amino acids: CASSTAGSGRQQETQYF. For the CDR3, the DNA is TGTGCCAGCAGCACCGCGGGTAGCGGGAGGCAACAAGAGACCCAGTACTTC.

The gene calls are TRBV1 and TRBJ2-3; TRBD2 reflects the table's D call only, with no check against the DNA. TRBV1 is a recognized pseudogene. The CDR3 sequence is 19 residues long. CDR3 sequence: CTSSQDTTSGGAKTDTQYF. Here the CDR3 DNA reads TGCACCAGCAGCCAAGATACGACTAGCGGGGGGGCAAAGACAGATACGCAGTATTTT.

This clonotype was recorded at least ten times. The rearrangement joins TRBV9 to TRBJ2-3; D unresolved. There are 16 residues in the CDR3. V lost 4 bases and J lost 1, with 16 bases in between. CDR1 is SGDLS and CDR2 is YYNGEE in the germline V gene. The CDR3 nucleotides are TGTGCCAGCAGCACACCGGGTGGCGCCCGCACAGATACGCAGTATTTT. The encoded protein is CASSTPGGARTDTQYF. Full variable domain (outside the CDR3, taken from reference TRBV9 and TRBJ2-3): DSGVTQTPKHLITATGQRVTLRCSPRSGDLSVYWYQQSLDQGLQFLIQYYNGEERAKGNILERFSAQQFPDLHSELNLSSLELGDSALYFCASSTPGGARTDTQYFGPGTRLTVL.

This clonotype was picked up many times. This chain joins TRBV9 and TRBJ2-3; D call uncertain. Deletions cut 0 bases from V and 5 bases from J, with 7 bases between. Per germline, CDR1 SGDLS and CDR2 YYNGEE. The length of the CDR3 is 13 residues. The CDR3 nucleotides are TGTGCCAGCAGCGTAGCTGGTGGAGATACGCAGTATTTT. This encodes CASSVAGGDTQYF.